The 9 T cell receptor beta chains below all came from one sample that was sequenced in a study of Graves' ophthalmopathy and Graves' hyperthyroidism. The authors amplified TCR beta CDR3 regions, and they did so from RNA transcripts for repertoire sequencing. First-round RT-PCR employed HTBI primers, with a second-round multiplex PCR after it. MiXCR was run by TCRdb on the multiplex PCR reads, yielding one entry per CDR3 protein. The table lists under 250,000 distinct CDR3 sequences, approximately 21% of them singletons. Sequencing was carried out using peripheral blood. These receptors originate from a woman between 50 and 59 years old with Graves' ophthalmopathy.

CDR3 sequence: CASSYSIGRAVFYEQYF. CDR3 in DNA: TGTGCCAGCAGTTACTCCATCGGGAGGGCCGTCTTCTACGAGCAGTACTTC. This chain connects TRBV6-5 to TRBJ2-7; 8 nucleotides align to TRBD2. This CDR3 spans 17 amino acids. The germline V gene encodes CDR1 MNHEY and CDR2 SVGAGI. V dropped 0 bases and J dropped 3; count of bases not matched to a gene: 10.

A few counts support this clonotype. V is TRBV6-1 and J is TRBJ2-5; 7 bases align to TRBD2. This CDR3 has 14 residues. The germline V gene encodes CDR1 MNHNS and CDR2 SASEGT. The CDR3 here is CASARGGNQETQYF. In DNA form, the CDR3 reads TGTGCAAGCGCCCGGGGAGGGAACCAAGAGACCCAGTACTTC.

This clonotype was detected ten times or more. V and J are TRBV6-1 and TRBJ1-5; D not resolved. V dropped 2 bases and J dropped 0 bases, with 8 bases sitting between them. The CDR3 totals 15 residues. Germline loops: CDR1 MNHNS, CDR2 SASEGT. For the CDR3, the DNA is TGTGCCAGCAGTGAAACACTAAATAGCAATCAGCCCCAGCATTTT. Protein: CASSETLNSNQPQHF.

This clonotype was seen at least ten times. The V call is TRBV28, the J call TRBJ2-5, with 9 bases that match TRBD1. With V trimmed by 3 bases and J by 6 bases, 8 bases remained unmatched. The CDR3 contains 15 residues. Germline CDR1 reads MDHEN; CDR2 reads SYDVKM. DNA of the CDR3: TGTGCCAGCAGTTTGGTGACCGGGACAGGGAAGACCCAGTACTTC. Translation: CASSLVTGTGKTQYF. The complete variable domain, with remaining parts taken from reference TRBV28 and TRBJ2-5, reads DVKVTQSSRYLVKRTGEKVFLECVQDMDHENMFWYRQDPGLGLRLIYFSYDVKMKEKGDIPEGYSVSREKKERFSLILESASTNQTSMYLCASSLVTGTGKTQYFGPGTRLLVL.

This clonotype was observed a few times. The CDR3 protein is CASSLSEQGAQYF. CDR3 sequence (DNA): TGTGCCAGCAGCTTATCGGAGCAGGGGGCCCAGTACTTC. The chain couples TRBV7-9 to TRBJ2-5; TRBD1 matches at 7 bases. This CDR3 has 13 amino acids. V lost 2 bases to trimming and J lost 9 bases; unmatched junction nucleotides: 6. The germline V gene has CDR1 SEHNR and CDR2 FQNEAQ (reference sequence).

This clonotype has ten or more counts. The chain carries TRBV28 and TRBJ1-1; D is perhaps TRBD1 (5 bases). The CDR3 is made up of 18 amino acids. Between the trimmed V and J ends, which lost 6 bases and 0 bases, there was a span of 23 bases. The germline V gene has CDR1 MDHEN and CDR2 SYDVKM. The CDR3: CASRGPGPMGGVNTEAFF. The CDR3 nucleotides are TGTGCCAGCAGAGGTCCGGGACCCATGGGCGGGGTGAACACTGAAGCTTTCTTT.

There are many counts of this clonotype. The rearrangement uses TRBV12-3 or TRBV12-4 and TRBJ2-2; 10 bases agree with TRBD2. V lost 5 bases to trimming and J lost 0 bases; unmatched junction nucleotides: 6. The CDR3 contains 17 residues. The CDR3, as DNA: TGTGCCAGCAGTCCTAGCGGGAGACAGACGAACACCGGGGAGCTGTTTTTT. This translates into CASSPSGRQTNTGELFF.

This clonotype was recorded at least ten times. This sequence joins TRBV20-1 and TRBJ1-1; D perhaps matches TRBD1 (5 bases). This CDR3 spans 12 amino acids. Germline V CDR1 and CDR2: DFQATT, SNEGSKA (reference sequence). Trimming removed 4 bases at V and 6 bases at J, with 12 bases between. The CDR3 loop reads CSATNRDPEAFF. CDR3 sequence (DNA): TGCAGTGCTACTAACCGGGACCCTGAAGCTTTCTTT.

At least ten counts were recorded for this clonotype. The V and J genes are TRBV7-9 and TRBJ2-6; 7 positions match TRBD1. Germline V gene lookup returns CDR1 SEHNR and CDR2 FQNEAQ (reference sequence). This CDR3 has 17 amino acids. Trimming at V came to 7 bases and at J to 1 base, leaving 10 bases not matched to a gene. The CDR3: CASIRGIVSSGANVLTF. The CDR3, as DNA: TGTGCCAGCATCAGGGGGATCGTTTCGTCTGGGGCCAACGTCCTGACTTTC.